This T cell receptor (beta chain) was found in a study of blood T cell repertoires in COVID-19. Germline V lookup: CDR1 SGHKS, CDR2 YYEKEE (reference sequence). The CDR3 runs to 14 residues. V lost 4 bases and J 4 bases, leaving 11 bases between the germline ends. Assay: immunoSEQ multiplex PCR; the TCRdb copy retains only in-frame clones and omits some. The sample includes 160,000 or so clones, about 80% seen only once; the top ten take around 8%. This clone has only one observation. The chain is built from TRBV5-5 and TRBJ2-2; possibly TRBD1 for D (6 bases). This TCR was sampled from a woman aged 65 to 85 with acute or convalescent COVID-19. The sample comprised peripheral blood. CDR3 sequence reads: CASSIIRGTGELFF. CDR3 nucleotide sequence: TGTGCCAGCAGCATCATCAGGGGCACCGGGGAGCTGTTTTTT.